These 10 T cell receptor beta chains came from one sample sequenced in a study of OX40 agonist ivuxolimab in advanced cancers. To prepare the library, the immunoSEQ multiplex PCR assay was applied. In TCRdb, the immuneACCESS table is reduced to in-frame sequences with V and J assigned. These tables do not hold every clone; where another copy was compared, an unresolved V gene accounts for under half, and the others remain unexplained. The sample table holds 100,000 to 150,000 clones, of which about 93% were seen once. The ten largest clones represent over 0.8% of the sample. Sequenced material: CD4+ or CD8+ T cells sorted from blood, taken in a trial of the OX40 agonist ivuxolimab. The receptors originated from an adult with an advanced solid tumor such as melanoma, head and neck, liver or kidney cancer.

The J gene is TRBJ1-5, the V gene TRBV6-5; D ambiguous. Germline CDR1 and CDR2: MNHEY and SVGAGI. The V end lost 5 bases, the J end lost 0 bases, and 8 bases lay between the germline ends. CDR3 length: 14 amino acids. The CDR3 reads CASSLTDSNQPQHF. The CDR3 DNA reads TGTGCCAGCAGTCTTACCGATAGCAATCAGCCCCAGCATTTT.

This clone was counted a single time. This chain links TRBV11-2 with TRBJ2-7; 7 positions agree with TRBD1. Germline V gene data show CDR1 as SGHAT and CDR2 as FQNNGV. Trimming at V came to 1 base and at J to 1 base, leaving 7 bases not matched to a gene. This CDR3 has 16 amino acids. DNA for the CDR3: TGTGCCAGCAGCTTAGTCGTTGGGGACAGTTCCTACGAGCAGTACTTC. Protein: CASSLVVGDSSYEQYF.

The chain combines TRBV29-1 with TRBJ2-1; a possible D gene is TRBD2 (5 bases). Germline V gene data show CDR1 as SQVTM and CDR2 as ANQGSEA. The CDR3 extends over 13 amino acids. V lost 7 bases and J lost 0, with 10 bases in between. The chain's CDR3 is CSATGISYNEQFF. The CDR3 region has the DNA TGCAGCGCTACGGGGATCTCCTACAATGAGCAGTTCTTC.

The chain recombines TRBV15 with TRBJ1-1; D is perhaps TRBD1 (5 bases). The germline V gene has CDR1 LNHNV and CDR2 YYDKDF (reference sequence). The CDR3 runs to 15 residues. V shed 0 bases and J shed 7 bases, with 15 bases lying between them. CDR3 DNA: TGTGCCACCAGCAGAGATCGGGGCGGAGGGGATGAAGCTTTCTTT. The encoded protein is CATSRDRGGGDEAFF.

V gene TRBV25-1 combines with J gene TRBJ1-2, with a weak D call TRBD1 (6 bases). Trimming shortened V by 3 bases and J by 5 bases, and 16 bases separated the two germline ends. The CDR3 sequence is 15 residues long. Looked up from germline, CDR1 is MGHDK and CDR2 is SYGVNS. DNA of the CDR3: TGTGCCAGCAGTGATACGACAGGATTAGGGTATGGCTACACCTTC. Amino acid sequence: CASSDTTGLGYGYTF.

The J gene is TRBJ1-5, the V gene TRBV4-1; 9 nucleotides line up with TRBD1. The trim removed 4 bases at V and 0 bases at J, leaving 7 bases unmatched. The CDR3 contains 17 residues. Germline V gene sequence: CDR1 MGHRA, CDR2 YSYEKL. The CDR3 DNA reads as TGCGCCAGCAGCCGGGGGGACAGGGCCTATAGCAATCAGCCCCAGCATTTT. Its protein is CASSRGDRAYSNQPQHF.

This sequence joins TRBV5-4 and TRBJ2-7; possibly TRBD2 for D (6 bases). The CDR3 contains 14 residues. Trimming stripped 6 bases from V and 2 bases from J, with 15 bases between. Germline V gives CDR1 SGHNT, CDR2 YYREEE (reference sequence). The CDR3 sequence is CASTTGSRAYEQYF. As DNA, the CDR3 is TGTGCCAGCACTACCGGGAGTCGGGCCTACGAGCAGTACTTC.

CDR3 residues: CATEPGHSTDTQYF. In DNA, the CDR3 is TGTGCCACCGAACCAGGGCATAGCACAGATACGCAGTATTTT. The chain combines TRBV19 with TRBJ2-3, with a possible D match to TRBD1 (5 bases). Germline V gives CDR1 LNHDA, CDR2 SQIVND (reference sequence). The CDR3 covers 14 residues. The V and J ends lost 10 bases and 0 bases respectively, with 14 bases between them.

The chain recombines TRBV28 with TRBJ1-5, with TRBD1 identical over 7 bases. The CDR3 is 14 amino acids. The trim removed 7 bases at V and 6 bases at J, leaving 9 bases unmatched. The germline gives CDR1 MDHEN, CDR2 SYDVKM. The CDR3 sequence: CASTITGAGQPQHF. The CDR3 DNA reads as TGTGCCAGCACCATAACAGGGGCTGGTCAGCCCCAGCATTTT.

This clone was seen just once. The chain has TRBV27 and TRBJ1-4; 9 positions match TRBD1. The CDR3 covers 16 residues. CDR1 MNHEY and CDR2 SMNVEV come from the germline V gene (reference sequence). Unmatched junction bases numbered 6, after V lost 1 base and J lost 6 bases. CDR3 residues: CASSLFIRDRDEKLFF. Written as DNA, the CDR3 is TGTGCCAGCAGTTTATTTATTCGGGACAGGGATGAAAAACTGTTTTTT.